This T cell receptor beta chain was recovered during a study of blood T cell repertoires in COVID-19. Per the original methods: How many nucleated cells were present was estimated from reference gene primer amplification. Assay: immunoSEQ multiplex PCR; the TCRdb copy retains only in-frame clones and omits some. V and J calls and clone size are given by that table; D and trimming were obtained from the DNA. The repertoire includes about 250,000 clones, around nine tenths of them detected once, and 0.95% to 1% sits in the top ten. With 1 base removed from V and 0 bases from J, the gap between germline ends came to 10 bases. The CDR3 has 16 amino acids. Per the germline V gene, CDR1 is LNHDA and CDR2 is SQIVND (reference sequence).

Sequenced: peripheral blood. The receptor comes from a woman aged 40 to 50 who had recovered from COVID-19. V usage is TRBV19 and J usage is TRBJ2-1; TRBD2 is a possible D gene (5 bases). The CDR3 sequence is CASSIGRTFSYNEQFF. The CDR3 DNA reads TGTGCCAGTAGTATAGGGAGGACCTTCTCCTACAATGAGCAGTTCTTC.